Listed below are T cell receptor beta chains from one sample, sequenced in a study of beta chain features in type 1 diabetes. Sequenced by immunoSEQ multiplex PCR; TCRdb stores in-frame clones only, minus some. The sample lists around 310,000 clones, around 10% occurring once. Sequenced sample: naive CD4+ T cells from blood. These receptors all come from a woman in her twenties or thirties in good health. CDR3s include the opening cysteine and the closing phenylalanine or tryptophan. Fields, in order: D gene, clone size, V gene, J gene, CDR3 protein, CDR3 DNA. D genes are given only for firm matches. The size of a clone is reported for some rows only, either as once, few or many, or as a class for expanded clones.

TRBD1	few	TRBV6-1	TRBJ2-1	CASLRTGDNEQFF	TGTGCCAGCCTCCGGACAGGAGACAATGAGCAGTTCTTC
NA	NA	TRBV28	TRBJ2-1	CASSLGGGIETYEQFF	TGTGCCAGCAGTTTGGGAGGCGGTATTGAGACGTATGAGCAGTTCTTC
TRBD2	NA	TRBV9	TRBJ2-1	CASSPLAGGPGEQFF	TGTGCCAGCAGCCCCCTAGCGGGAGGGCCAGGCGAGCAGTTCTTC
NA	NA	TRBV29-1	TRBJ2-2	CSVEDRSLSGELFF	TGCAGCGTTGAAGATAGGAGTTTGTCCGGGGAGCTGTTTTTT
TRBD1	few	TRBV29-1	TRBJ1-1	CSVDVGQGWNTEAFF	TGCAGCGTTGACGTTGGACAGGGATGGAACACTGAAGCTTTCTTT
NA	few	TRBV5-4	TRBJ2-3	CASSLVTASTDTQYF	TGTGCCAGCAGCTTGGTGACAGCTAGCACAGATACGCAGTATTTT
TRBD1	few	TRBV5-1	TRBJ2-7	CASSLRQGYEQYF	TGCGCCAGCAGCTTGAGACAGGGTTACGAGCAGTACTTC
TRBD1	few	TRBV10-3	TRBJ2-5	CAIRGTGAGETQYF	TGTGCCATCAGGGGGACAGGGGCCGGGGAGACCCAGTACTTC
TRBD1	NA	TRBV28	TRBJ1-1	CASSSGQAYSTEAFF	TGTGCCAGCAGTTCCGGACAGGCTTATAGCACTGAAGCTTTCTTT
TRBD2	few	TRBV6-6	TRBJ2-3	CASSSTSGPFTDTQYF	TGTGCCAGCAGTTCGACTAGCGGGCCTTTCACAGATACGCAGTATTTT
NA	NA	TRBV5-1	TRBJ2-5	CASSSPQGGQETQYF	TGCGCCAGCAGCTCCCCTCAGGGTGGGCAAGAGACCCAGTACTTC
NA	NA	TRBV7-9	TRBJ2-7	CASSLPGHTPYEQYF	TGTGCCAGCAGCTTACCAGGTCATACCCCCTACGAGCAGTACTTC
TRBD1	few	TRBV19	TRBJ2-7	CASSIYPGTGAYEQYF	TGTGCCAGTAGTATCTACCCTGGGACAGGAGCCTACGAGCAGTACTTC
TRBD2	few	TRBV28	TRBJ2-1	CASRPGLANYNEQFF	TGTGCCAGCAGACCGGGACTAGCGAACTACAATGAGCAGTTCTTC
TRBD1	NA	TRBV30	TRBJ2-7	CAWSIDRGGSF	TGTGCCTGGAGCATCGACAGGGGAGGCTCCTTC